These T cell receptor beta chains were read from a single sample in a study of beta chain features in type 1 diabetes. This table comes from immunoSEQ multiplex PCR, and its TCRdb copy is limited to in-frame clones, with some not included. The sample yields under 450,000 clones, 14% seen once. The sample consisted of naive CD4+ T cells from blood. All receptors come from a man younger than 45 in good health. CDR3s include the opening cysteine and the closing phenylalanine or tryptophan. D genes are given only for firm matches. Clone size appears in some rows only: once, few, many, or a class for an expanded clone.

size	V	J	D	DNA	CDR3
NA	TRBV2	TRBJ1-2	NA	TGTGCCAGCACCACAAGGGCCCCGAGGGGCTATGGCTACACCTTC	CASTTRAPRGYGYTF
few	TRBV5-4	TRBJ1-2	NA	TGTGCCAGCAGCTTGCGACAACAAATGAACTATGGCTACACCTTC	CASSLRQQMNYGYTF
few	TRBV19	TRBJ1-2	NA	TGTGCCAGTAGTCTGAACGGGGGCGATGGCTACACCTTC	CASSLNGGDGYTF
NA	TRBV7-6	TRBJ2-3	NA	TGTGCCAGCAGCTTAGGTCCTAGCACAGATACGCAGTATTTT	CASSLGPSTDTQYF
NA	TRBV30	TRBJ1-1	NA	TGTGCCTGGACCCAGGACACTGAAGCTTTCTTT	CAWTQDTEAFF
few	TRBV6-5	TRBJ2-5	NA	TGTGCCAGCAGTTACTCACAGAACCAAGAGACCCAGTACTTC	CASSYSQNQETQYF
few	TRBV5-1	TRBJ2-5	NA	TGCGCCAGCAGCTTGGGAGGGCCAGAGACCCAGTACTTC	CASSLGGPETQYF
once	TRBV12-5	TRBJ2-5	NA	TGTGCTAGTGGTTTGGGTACGGTACCAGGCCAAGAGACCCAGTACTTC	CASGLGTVPGQETQYF
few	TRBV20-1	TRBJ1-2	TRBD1	TGCAGTGCCGGGACAGGGGACGGCTACACCTTC	CSAGTGDGYTF
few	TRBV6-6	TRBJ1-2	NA	TGTGCCAGCAGACTGGACCGGGACGGAAACTATGGCTACACCTTC	CASRLDRDGNYGYTF
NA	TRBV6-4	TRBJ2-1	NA	TGTGCCAGCAGTCCGGGGCAGGGCGTTTACAATGAGCAGTTCTTC	CASSPGQGVYNEQFF
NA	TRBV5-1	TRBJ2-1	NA	TGCGCCAGCAGCTTCGGGAACAATGAGCAGTTCTTC	CASSFGNNEQFF
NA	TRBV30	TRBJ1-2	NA	TGTGCCTGGAGTGTACTGCGGCAGGGGTTGGGTAACTATGGCTACACCTTC	CAWSVLRQGLGNYGYTF
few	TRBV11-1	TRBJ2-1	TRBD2	TGTGCCAGCAGCTTAGTGACCGGGAGGGCGTACAATGAGCAGTTCTTC	CASSLVTGRAYNEQFF
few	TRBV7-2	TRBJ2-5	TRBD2	TGTGCCAGCAGCTCAAGTGGACTAGCGGGATTGGGAGAGACCCAGTACTTC	CASSSSGLAGLGETQYF
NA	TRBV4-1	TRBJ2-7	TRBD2	TGCGCCAGCAGCCAAGTATTCCTAGCGGGGGGCACGGCATACGAGCAGTACTTC	CASSQVFLAGGTAYEQYF
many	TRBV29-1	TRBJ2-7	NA	TGCAGCGTTAGACCTTCGAGCTCCTACGAGCAGTACTTC	CSVRPSSSYEQYF
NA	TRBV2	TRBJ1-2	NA	TGTGCCAGCAGTGTAACGGCCTATGGCTACACCTTC	CASSVTAYGYTF
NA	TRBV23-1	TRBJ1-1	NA	TGCGCCAGCTGTTACAGGGAGAACACTGAAGCTTTCTTT	CASCYRENTEAFF
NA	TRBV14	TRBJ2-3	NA	TGTGCCAGCAGTCGGCTGGAGACACCCTGGCGGGGAGATACGCAGTATTTT	CASSRLETPWRGDTQYF
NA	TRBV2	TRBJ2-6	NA	TGTGCCAGCAGTGAATTGAGGGCAACTGGGGCCAACGTCCTGACTTTC	CASSELRATGANVLTF
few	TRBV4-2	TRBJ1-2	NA	TGTGCCAGCAGCCAAGACACGGGACTGAACTATGGCTACACCTTC	CASSQDTGLNYGYTF
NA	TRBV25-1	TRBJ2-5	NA	TGTGCCAGCAGTGAATCTGAGCGGCCACGGGCCCAGTACTTC	CASSESERPRAQYF
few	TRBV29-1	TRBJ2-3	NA	TGCAGCGTTCGTAAAAAAGATACGCAGTATTTT	CSVRKKDTQYF
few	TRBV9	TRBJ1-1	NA	TGTGCCAGCAGCGTAGACAGTGCCCACACTGAAGCTTTCTTT	CASSVDSAHTEAFF
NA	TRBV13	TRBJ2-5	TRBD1	TGTGCCAGCAGCTTGGGAGTTGGGACAGCCTGGTTCAACTTC	CASSLGVGTAWFNF
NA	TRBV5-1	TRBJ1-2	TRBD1	TGCGCCAGCAGCTCGACTCGGACAGGGAGTGGCTACACCTTC	CASSSTRTGSGYTF
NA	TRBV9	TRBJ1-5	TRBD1	TGTGCCAGCAGCGTAGGAGGGACAGGCAATCAGCCCCAGCATTTT	CASSVGGTGNQPQHF
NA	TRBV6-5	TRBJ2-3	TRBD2	TGTGCCAGCAGCCTTAGCGGGGGGGCAACAGATACGCAGTATTTT	CASSLSGGATDTQYF
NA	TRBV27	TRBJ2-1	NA	TGTGCCAGCAGTCTCCGTGACAGTTGGAATGAGCAGTTCTTC	CASSLRDSWNEQFF
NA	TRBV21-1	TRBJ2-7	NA	TGTGCCAGCAGCAAAGTTGGACCGGGACAGGGTGCGTACGAGCAGTACTTC	CASSKVGPGQGAYEQYF
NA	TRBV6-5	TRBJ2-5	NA	TGTGCCAGCAGTTACTCCGGTGAGACCCAGTACTTC	CASSYSGETQYF
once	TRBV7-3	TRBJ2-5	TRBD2	TGTGCCAGCAGCTTACAAGCGGGAGTAGAGACCCAGTACTTC	CASSLQAGVETQYF
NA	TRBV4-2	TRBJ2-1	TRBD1	TGTGCCAGCAGCCAAGATGGGACAGGGGGAAATGAGCAGTTCTTC	CASSQDGTGGNEQFF
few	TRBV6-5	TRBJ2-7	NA	TGTGCCAGCAGGCGACATAGTGGAAGCTCCTACGAGCAGTACTTC	CASRRHSGSSYEQYF
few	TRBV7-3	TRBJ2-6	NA	TGTGCCAGCAGCTTAGGATTTGGGGCCAACGTCCTGACTTTC	CASSLGFGANVLTF
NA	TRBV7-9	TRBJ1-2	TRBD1	TGTGCCAGCAGGACGGGACAGGGGGCGAAAGGCTACACCTTC	CASRTGQGAKGYTF
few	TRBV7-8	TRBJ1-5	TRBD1	TGTGCCAGCAGCTTGACCGGGACAGACAATCAGCCCCAGCATTTT	CASSLTGTDNQPQHF
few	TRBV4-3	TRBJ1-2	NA	TGCGCCAGCAGCCAAGACTCGTCAGGACTTTATGGCTACACCTTC	CASSQDSSGLYGYTF
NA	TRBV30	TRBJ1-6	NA	TGTGCCGCATCCAGGGGATTCGGTTCACCCCTCCACTTT	CAASRGFGSPLHF